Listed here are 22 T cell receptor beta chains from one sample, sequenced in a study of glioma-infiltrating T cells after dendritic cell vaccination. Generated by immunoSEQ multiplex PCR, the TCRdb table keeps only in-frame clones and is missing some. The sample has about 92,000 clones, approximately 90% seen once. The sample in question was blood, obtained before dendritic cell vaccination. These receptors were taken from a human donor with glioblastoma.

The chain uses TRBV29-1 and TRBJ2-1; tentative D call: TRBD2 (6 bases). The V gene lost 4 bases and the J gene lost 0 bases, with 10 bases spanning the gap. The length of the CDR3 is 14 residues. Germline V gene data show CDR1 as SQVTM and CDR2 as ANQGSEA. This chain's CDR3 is CSVAGEGSYNEQFF. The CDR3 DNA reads TGCAGCGTTGCGGGGGAAGGCTCCTACAATGAGCAGTTCTTC.

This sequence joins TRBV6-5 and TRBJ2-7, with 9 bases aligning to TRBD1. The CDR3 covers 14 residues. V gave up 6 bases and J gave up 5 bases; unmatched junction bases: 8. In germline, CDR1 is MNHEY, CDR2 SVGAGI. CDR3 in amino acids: CASSDWDRVHEQYF. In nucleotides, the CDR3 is TGTGCCAGCAGCGACTGGGACAGGGTTCACGAGCAGTACTTC.

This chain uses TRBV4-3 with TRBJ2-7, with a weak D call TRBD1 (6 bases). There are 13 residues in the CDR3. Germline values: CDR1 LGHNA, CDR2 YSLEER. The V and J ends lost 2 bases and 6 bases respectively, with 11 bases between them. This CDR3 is CASSQLQGFEQYF. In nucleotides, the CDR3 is TGCGCCAGCAGCCAATTACAGGGTTTCGAGCAGTACTTC.

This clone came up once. CDR3 in amino acids: CASSVEPGHTDTQYF. The CDR3 DNA reads TGTGCCAGCAGCGTAGAACCTGGGCACACAGATACGCAGTATTTT. V is TRBV9 and J is TRBJ2-3; no firm D call. From germline, CDR1 is SGDLS and CDR2 YYNGEE. V lost 0 bases, J lost 2 bases, and 10 bases lay in between. The CDR3 spans 15 residues.

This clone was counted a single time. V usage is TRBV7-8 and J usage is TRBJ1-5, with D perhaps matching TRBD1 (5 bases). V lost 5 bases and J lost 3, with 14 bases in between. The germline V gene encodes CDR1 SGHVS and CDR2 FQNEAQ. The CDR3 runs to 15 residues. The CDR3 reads CASSPWGEYNQPQHF. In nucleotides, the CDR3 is TGTGCCAGCAGCCCATGGGGGGAGTACAATCAGCCCCAGCATTTT.

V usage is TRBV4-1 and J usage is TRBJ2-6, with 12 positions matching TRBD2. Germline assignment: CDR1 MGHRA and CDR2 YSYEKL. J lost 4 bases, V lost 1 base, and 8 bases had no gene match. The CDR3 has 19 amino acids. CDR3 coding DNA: TGCGCCAGCAGCCAAGTGCTAGCGGGAGGGTCCTCCGGGGCCAACGTCCTGACTTTC. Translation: CASSQVLAGGSSGANVLTF.

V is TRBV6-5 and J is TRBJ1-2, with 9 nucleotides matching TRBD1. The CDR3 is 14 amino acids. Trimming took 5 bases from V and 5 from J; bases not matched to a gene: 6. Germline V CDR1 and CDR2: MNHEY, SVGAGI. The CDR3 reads CASSPGGQGYGYTF. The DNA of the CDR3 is TGTGCCAGCAGTCCCGGTGGACAGGGGTATGGCTACACCTTC.

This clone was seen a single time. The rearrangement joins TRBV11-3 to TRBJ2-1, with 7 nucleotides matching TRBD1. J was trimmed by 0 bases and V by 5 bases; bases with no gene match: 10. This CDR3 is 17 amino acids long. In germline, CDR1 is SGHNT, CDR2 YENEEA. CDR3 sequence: CASSVRQGISSYNEQFF. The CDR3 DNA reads TGTGCCAGCAGCGTAAGACAGGGAATTAGCTCCTACAATGAGCAGTTCTTC.

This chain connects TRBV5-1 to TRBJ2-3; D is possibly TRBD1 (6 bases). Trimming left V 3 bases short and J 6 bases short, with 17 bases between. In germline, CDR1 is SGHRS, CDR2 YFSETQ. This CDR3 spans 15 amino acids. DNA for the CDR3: TGCGCCAGCAGCTCCTACCCCGGAGGACAGGATACGCAGTATTTT. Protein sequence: CASSSYPGGQDTQYF. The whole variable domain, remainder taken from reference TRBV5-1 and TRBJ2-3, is KAGVTQTPRYLIKTRGQQVTLSCSPISGHRSVSWYQQTPGQGLQFLFEYFSETQRNKGNFPGRFSGRQFSNSRSEMNVSTLELGDSALYLCASSSYPGGQDTQYFGPGTRLTVL.

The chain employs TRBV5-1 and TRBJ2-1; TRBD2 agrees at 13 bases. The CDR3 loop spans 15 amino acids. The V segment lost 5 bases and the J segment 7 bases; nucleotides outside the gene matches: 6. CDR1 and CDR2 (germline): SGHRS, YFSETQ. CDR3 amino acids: CASRAGTSGNNEQFF. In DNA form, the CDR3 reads TGCGCCAGCAGGGCCGGGACTAGCGGGAATAATGAGCAGTTCTTC.

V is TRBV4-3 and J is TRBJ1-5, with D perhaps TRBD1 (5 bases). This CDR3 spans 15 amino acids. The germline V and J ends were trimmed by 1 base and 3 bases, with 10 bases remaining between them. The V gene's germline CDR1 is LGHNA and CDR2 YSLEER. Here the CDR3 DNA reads TGCGCCAGCAGCCAAGGTCGACAGCTCAATCAGCCCCAGCATTTT. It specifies CASSQGRQLNQPQHF.

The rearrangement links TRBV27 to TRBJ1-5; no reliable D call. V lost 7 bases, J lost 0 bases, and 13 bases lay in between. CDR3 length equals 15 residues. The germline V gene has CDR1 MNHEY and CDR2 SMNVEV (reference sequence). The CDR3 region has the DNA TGTGCCAGCAATGCGGGCCCCTATAGCAATCAGCCCCAGCATTTT. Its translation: CASNAGPYSNQPQHF.

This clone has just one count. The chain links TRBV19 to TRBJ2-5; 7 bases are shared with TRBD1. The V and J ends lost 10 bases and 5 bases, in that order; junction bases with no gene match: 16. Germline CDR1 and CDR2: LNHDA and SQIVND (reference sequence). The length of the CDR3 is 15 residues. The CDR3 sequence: CATKPRDSPVETQYF. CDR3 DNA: TGTGCCACCAAACCCCGGGACAGCCCGGTGGAGACCCAGTACTTC.

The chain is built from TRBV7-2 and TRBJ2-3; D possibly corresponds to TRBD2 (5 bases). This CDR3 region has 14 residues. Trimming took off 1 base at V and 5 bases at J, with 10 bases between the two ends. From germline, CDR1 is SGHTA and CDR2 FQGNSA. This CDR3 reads CASSLVGAKDTQYF. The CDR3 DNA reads TGTGCCAGCAGCTTAGTGGGAGCTAAAGATACGCAGTATTTT.

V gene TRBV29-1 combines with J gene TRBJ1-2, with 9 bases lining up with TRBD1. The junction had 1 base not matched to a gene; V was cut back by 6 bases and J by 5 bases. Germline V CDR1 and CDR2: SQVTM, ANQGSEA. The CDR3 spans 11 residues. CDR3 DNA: TGCAGCGTGGGACAGGGATATGGCTACACCTTC. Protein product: CSVGQGYGYTF.

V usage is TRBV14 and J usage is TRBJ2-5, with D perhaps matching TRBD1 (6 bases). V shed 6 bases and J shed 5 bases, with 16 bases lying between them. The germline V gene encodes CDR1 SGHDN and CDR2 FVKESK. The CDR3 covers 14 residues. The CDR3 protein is CASSSGGAWETQYF. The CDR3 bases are TGTGCCAGCAGTTCTGGGGGCGCCTGGGAGACCCAGTACTTC.

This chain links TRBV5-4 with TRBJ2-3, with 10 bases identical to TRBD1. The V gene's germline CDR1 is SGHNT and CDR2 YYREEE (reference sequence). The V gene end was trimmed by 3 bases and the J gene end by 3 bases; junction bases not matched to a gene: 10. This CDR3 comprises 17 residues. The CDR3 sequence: CASSSPTGGAKTDTQYF. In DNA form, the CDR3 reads TGTGCCAGCAGCTCCCCGACAGGGGGCGCAAAAACAGATACGCAGTATTTT. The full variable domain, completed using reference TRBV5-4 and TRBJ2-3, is ETGVTQSPTHLIKTRGQQVTLRCSSQSGHNTVSWYQQALGQGPQFIFQYYREEENGRGNFPPRFSGLQFPNYSSELNVNALELDDSALYLCASSSPTGGAKTDTQYFGPGTRLTVL.

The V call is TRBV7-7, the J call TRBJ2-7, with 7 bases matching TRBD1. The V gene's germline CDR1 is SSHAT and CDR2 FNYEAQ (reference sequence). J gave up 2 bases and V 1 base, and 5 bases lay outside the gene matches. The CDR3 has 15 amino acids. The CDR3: CASSLGQGQTYEQYF. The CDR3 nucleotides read TGTGCCAGCAGCTTAGGTCAGGGACAGACCTACGAGCAGTACTTC.

The chain's CDR3 is CASSIDVNNQPQHF. CDR3 in DNA: TGTGCCAGTAGTATAGACGTTAATAATCAGCCCCAGCATTTT. The genes are TRBV19 and TRBJ1-5; the D is unclear. The CDR3 runs 14 residues. V was shortened by 0 bases and J by 4 bases, with 7 bases between the two germline ends. Germline V lookup: CDR1 LNHDA, CDR2 SQIVND (reference sequence).

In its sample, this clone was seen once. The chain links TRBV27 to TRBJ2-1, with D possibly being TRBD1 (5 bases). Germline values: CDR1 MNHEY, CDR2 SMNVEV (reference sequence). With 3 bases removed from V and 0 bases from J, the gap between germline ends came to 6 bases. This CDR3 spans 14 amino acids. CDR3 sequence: CASSLGPSYNEQFF. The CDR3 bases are TGTGCCAGCAGTTTGGGGCCCTCCTACAATGAGCAGTTCTTC.

Here the CDR3 DNA reads TGCAGCGTCTCCACGAGGGGGGGGGCCGGGGAGCTGTTTTTT. Its translation is CSVSTRGGAGELFF. The genes are TRBV29-1 and TRBJ2-2; D is possibly TRBD2 (7 bases). Germline V CDR1 and CDR2: SQVTM, ANQGSEA. This CDR3 spans 14 amino acids. V was cut by 6 bases and J by 6 bases, with 17 bases left in between.

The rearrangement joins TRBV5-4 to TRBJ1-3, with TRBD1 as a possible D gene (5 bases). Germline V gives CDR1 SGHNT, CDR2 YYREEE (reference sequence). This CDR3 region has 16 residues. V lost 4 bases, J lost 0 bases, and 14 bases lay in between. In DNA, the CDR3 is TGTGCCAGCAGCCCCTCCCCCAGGGCCTCTGGAAACACCATATATTTT. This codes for CASSPSPRASGNTIYF.